This note documents a single T cell receptor beta chain sequence. This sample was included in a study of blood T cell repertoires in COVID-19. The CDR3 has 14 amino acids. Germline-derived CDR1 and CDR2 are MDHEN and SYDVKM. V gave up 4 bases and J gave up 0 bases, with 4 bases separating them. Sequencing was performed with immunoSEQ multiplex PCR; in TCRdb, only in-frame clones are kept and a portion is missing. The profile shows about 110,000 clones, roughly two thirds of them singletons. The genes are TRBV28 and TRBJ2-6; the D is unclear. Source material: peripheral blood. The sequence derives from a man older than 75 with acute or convalescent COVID-19. The CDR3 protein is CASSSHSGANVLTF. The CDR3 DNA reads TGTGCCAGCAGTTCACACTCTGGGGCCAACGTCCTGACTTTC.